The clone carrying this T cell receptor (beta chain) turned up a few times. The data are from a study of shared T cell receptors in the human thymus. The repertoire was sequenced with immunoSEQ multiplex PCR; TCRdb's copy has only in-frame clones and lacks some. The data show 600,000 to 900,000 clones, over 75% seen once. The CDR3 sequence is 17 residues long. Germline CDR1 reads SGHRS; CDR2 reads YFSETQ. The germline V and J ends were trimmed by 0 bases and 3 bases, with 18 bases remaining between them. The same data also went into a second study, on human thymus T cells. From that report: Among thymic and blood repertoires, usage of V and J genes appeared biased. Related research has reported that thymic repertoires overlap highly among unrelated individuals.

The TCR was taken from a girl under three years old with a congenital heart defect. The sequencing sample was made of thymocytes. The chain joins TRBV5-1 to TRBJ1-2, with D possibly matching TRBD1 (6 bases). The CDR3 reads CASSLVPGGQMDYGYTF. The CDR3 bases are TGCGCCAGCAGCTTGGTCCCCGGGGGGCAGATGGACTATGGCTACACCTTC.